These 29 T cell receptor beta chains were all obtained from the same sample, sequenced in a study of blood T cells in healthy people across ages. A second PCR of about 6 to 12 cycles used a sample-barcoded 5' primer and a J-beta primer mix. TCRdb called the 5' RACE reads again in MiXCR, with one record for every CDR3 protein. The sample comprises hundreds of thousands of distinct CDR3 sequences, over 40% of which are singletons, and around 30% rests with the top ten. Sequenced input: blood. These receptors all stem from a man older than 75 in good health.

This clonotype was detected only a few times. The V gene is TRBV20-1, the J gene TRBJ2-1, with D tentatively TRBD1 or TRBD2 (5 bases each). Trimming stripped 3 bases from V and 2 bases from J, with 11 bases between. The CDR3 consists of 14 residues. CDR1 and CDR2 from the germline V gene are DFQATT and SNEGSKA (reference sequence). The CDR3 is CSASPGTAYNEQFF. The CDR3 DNA follows: TGCAGTGCTAGCCCAGGGACGGCCTACAATGAGCAGTTCTTC.

This clonotype has a count of ten or more. The V and J genes are TRBV29-1 and TRBJ2-7; TRBD1 or TRBD2 may be the D gene (5 bases each). V was clipped by 4 bases and J by 6 bases, with 10 bases between them. Looked up from germline, CDR1 is SQVTM and CDR2 is ANQGSEA. There are 11 residues in the CDR3. The CDR3 reads CSVVGGGEQYF. CDR3 sequence (DNA): TGCAGCGTTGTCGGTGGGGGCGAGCAGTACTTC.

This clonotype was detected only a few times. This chain links TRBV4-2 with TRBJ2-1, with 7 bases fitting TRBD2. V was pared by 0 bases and J by 8 bases, with 10 bases of the junction left unmatched. Per germline, CDR1 LGHNA and CDR2 YNFKEQ. The CDR3 has 16 residues. CDR3 in DNA: TGTGCCAGCAGCCAAGATGCGGGGGAGGGCCCCGATGAGCAGTTCTTC. Protein product: CASSQDAGEGPDEQFF.

The chain combines TRBV6-5 with TRBJ2-7; D not resolved. Deletions cut 5 bases from V and 1 base from J, with 9 bases between. The CDR3 runs 13 residues. CDR1 and CDR2 from the germline V gene are MNHEY and SVGAGI. The chain's CDR3 is CASSGDSSYEQYF. CDR3 coding DNA: TGTGCCAGCAGTGGGGATAGTTCCTACGAGCAGTACTTC.

This clonotype was counted only a few times. V and J are TRBV7-2 and TRBJ2-5; 8 bases line up with TRBD2. The DNA end favors TRBJ2-7, so the J call may be wrong. The germline V gene has CDR1 SGHTA and CDR2 FQGNSA. This CDR3 has 14 residues. The DNA for the CDR3 is TGTGCCAGCAGTACTAGCGGAGTCCGCCACGAGCAGTACTTC. Its translation is CASSTSGVRHEQYF.

This clonotype was found a few times. V usage is TRBV20-1 and J usage is TRBJ2-7, with 7 bases aligning to TRBD1. V lost 6 bases, J lost 2 bases, and 10 bases stayed unmatched. Germline values: CDR1 DFQATT, CDR2 SNEGSKA (reference sequence). The CDR3 is made up of 14 amino acids. CDR3 sequence: CSAQNPGQTYEQYF. The CDR3 nucleotides read TGCAGTGCCCAAAACCCGGGACAGACCTACGAGCAGTACTTC.

As concerns this clonotype: With a much larger clone just one base away, this may be a read error. DNA of the CDR3: TGTGCCAGCAGGGTCACTAGCGGTTCCTACAATGAGCAGTACTTC. As protein: CASRVTSGSYNEQYF. The chain combines TRBV6-5 with TRBJ2-5; 8 nucleotides match TRBD2. CDR1 is MNHEY and CDR2 is SVGAGI in the germline V gene. V lost 6 bases, J lost 11 bases, and 17 bases stayed unmatched. The CDR3 covers 15 residues.

The chain uses TRBV6-4 and TRBJ2-1; TRBD2 aligns across 8 bases. CDR3 size: 15 residues. The V segment lost 5 bases and the J segment 5 bases; nucleotides outside the gene matches: 8. Germline values: CDR1 MRHNA, CDR2 SNTAGT. In nucleotides, the CDR3 is TGTGCCAGCAGTCGGGAGGGTCCAGGGAACAATGAGCAGTTCTTC. This gives the protein CASSREGPGNNEQFF.

This clonotype was detected once. A read error is possible here, since a much larger clone lies one base away. The chain is built from TRBV20-1 and TRBJ2-5, with 7 bases identical to TRBD2. The junction had 18 bases not matched to a gene; V was cut back by 0 bases and J by 11 bases. The CDR3 is 16 amino acids. Germline V gene lookup returns CDR1 DFQATT and CDR2 SNEGSKA (reference sequence). This CDR3 is CSARDAGLRGVNEQYF. Here the CDR3 DNA reads TGCAGTGCTAGAGATGCGGGGCTACGGGGGGTGAATGAGCAGTACTTC.

The J gene is TRBJ2-5, the V gene TRBV2; D could derive from TRBD1 or TRBD2 (5 bases each). This CDR3 has 14 amino acids. Between the trimmed V and J ends, which lost 6 bases and 5 bases, there was a span of 16 bases. Germline V gene lookup returns CDR1 SNHLY and CDR2 FYNNEI. The CDR3 DNA follows: TGTGCCAGCAGAGACTCGGGACCCGAGGAGACCCAGTACTTC. Translation: CASRDSGPEETQYF. Together with reference TRBV2 and TRBJ2-5, the CDR3 gives the full variable domain: EPEVTQTPSHQVTQMGQEVILRCVPISNHLYFYWYRQILGQKVEFLVSFYNNEISEKSEIFDDQFSVERPDGSNFTLKIRSTKLEDSAMYFCASRDSGPEETQYFGPGTRLLVL.

The gene calls are TRBV20-1 and TRBJ2-4, with D hard to call. The J call may be mistaken, given a closer DNA end match to TRBJ2-7. The length of the CDR3 is 17 residues. CDR1 and CDR2 (germline): DFQATT, SNEGSKA (reference sequence). The CDR3 is CSARGAKKLVESYEQYF. The CDR3 region has the DNA TGCAGTGCTAGAGGGGCGAAGAAGTTGGTCGAGTCCTACGAGCAGTACTTC.

This clonotype has more than one count but fewer than ten. This sequence joins TRBV12-3 or TRBV12-4 and TRBJ1-5; TRBD1 might be the D (5 bases). The V end lost 8 bases, the J end lost 7 bases, and 18 bases lay between the germline ends. The CDR3 spans 14 residues. DNA for the CDR3: TGTGCCAGCTCCCCTGGGGGGAGAGAACAGCCCCAGCATTTT. It is translated as CASSPGGREQPQHF.

This clonotype came up many times. This chain joins TRBV24-1 and TRBJ2-7, with 10 bases matching TRBD2. The CDR3 sequence is 16 residues long. The germline V gene has CDR1 KGHDR and CDR2 SFDVKD. V gave up 3 bases and J gave up 4 bases; unmatched junction bases: 8. The CDR3: CATSDALAGERYEQYF. In DNA form, the CDR3 reads TGTGCCACCAGTGATGCTCTAGCGGGAGAGAGGTACGAGCAGTACTTC.

This clonotype was seen at least ten times. This chain links TRBV20-1 with TRBJ2-7, with 11 bases identical to TRBD2. Germline CDR1 reads DFQATT; CDR2 reads SNEGSKA (reference sequence). V shed 3 bases and J 6 bases; nucleotides not matched to a gene: 10. The CDR3 covers 15 residues. The DNA for the CDR3 is TGCAGTGCTAGTCGAACTAGCGGGGGTTACGGCGAGCAGTACTTC. Its protein product is CSASRTSGGYGEQYF.

This clonotype was seen more than once but under ten times. CDR3 coding DNA: TGCGCCAGCAGCCAGGGACTAGCGGGATTGGAGACCCAGTACTTC. It translates to CASSQGLAGLETQYF. The chain joins TRBV5-1 to TRBJ2-5; TRBD2 aligns across 13 bases. The CDR3 sequence is 15 residues long. Germline V CDR1 and CDR2: SGHRS, YFSETQ. The trim removed 4 bases at V and 5 bases at J, leaving 5 bases unmatched.

This chain joins TRBV7-9 and TRBJ2-1; 7 nucleotides line up with TRBD2. The end of the DNA aligns better with TRBJ2-7, so the J call may be wrong. The CDR3 has 19 residues. CDR1 is SEHNR and CDR2 is FQNEAQ in the germline V gene (reference sequence). DNA of the CDR3: TGTGCCAGCAGAGGATTGGGAAAGCGGGGCCAGGTCTCCTACAATGAGCAGTACTTC. Amino acids: CASRGLGKRGQVSYNEQYF.

This clonotype was counted between two and nine times. V usage is TRBV7-2 and J usage is TRBJ2-1; 11 positions match TRBD2. The CDR3 length is 15 residues. Germline V gene data show CDR1 as SGHTA and CDR2 as FQGNSA. Trimming took 6 bases from V and 10 from J; bases not matched to a gene: 11. The CDR3 coding sequence is TGTGCCAGCAGAAACACTAGCGGGGGAGCTGGGGAGCAGTTCTTC. Translating it yields CASRNTSGGAGEQFF.

The gene calls are TRBV3-1 and TRBJ2-3, with 11 positions matching TRBD2. Germline V gene sequence: CDR1 LGHDT, CDR2 YNNKEL (reference sequence). The length of the CDR3 is 16 residues. Trimming took 5 bases from V and 2 from J; bases not matched to a gene: 6. CDR3: CASSATSGSYTDTQYF. CDR3 coding DNA: TGTGCCAGCAGCGCTACTAGCGGGAGCTACACAGATACGCAGTATTTT.

V usage is TRBV20-1 and J usage is TRBJ2-7, with TRBD2 matching 7 bases. The assigned J gene may be wrong: the sequence end matches TRBJ2-5 better. CDR3 length: 12 amino acids. Germline CDR1 DFQATT, CDR2 SNEGSKA (reference sequence). CDR3 in DNA: TGCAGTGCTAGATGGGAGGGGCAGACCCAGTACTTC. This codes for CSARWEGQTQYF.

As for this clonotype: A read error may explain this, as a much larger clone is one base away. The rearrangement joins TRBV27 to TRBJ2-6, with D possibly TRBD2 on 7 matching bases. Germline lookup yields CDR1 MNHEY and CDR2 SMNVEV (reference sequence). The CDR3 is made up of 19 amino acids. CDR3 in DNA: TGTGCCGGCAGTCCCTACTCTGGGGGGGCAGTGGAAGGGGCCAACGTCCTGACTTTC. The encoded protein is CAGSPYSGGAVEGANVLTF.

This clonotype has ten or more counts. V is TRBV29-1 and J is TRBJ2-3, with D possibly being TRBD1 or TRBD2 (6 bases each). CDR3 length equals 14 residues. V gave up 3 bases and J gave up 4 bases, with 14 bases separating them. In germline, CDR1 is SQVTM, CDR2 ANQGSEA. CDR3 protein: CSVDPSGAADTQYF. The CDR3 DNA follows: TGCAGCGTTGACCCCTCGGGGGCGGCAGATACGCAGTATTTT.

With regard to this clonotype: At one end the junction does not follow the germline gene, possibly because of a read error. The chain recombines TRBV7-2 with TRBJ2-1, with a tentative D call TRBD2 (5 bases). CDR1 is SGHTA and CDR2 is FQGNSA in the germline V gene. The CDR3 consists of 17 residues. The CDR3 is CASSLTPLAETYNERFF. The CDR3 nucleotides are TGTGCCAGCAGCTTAACCCCGCTAGCCGAAACCTACAATGAGCGGTTCTTC.

This clonotype showed up many times. The chain links TRBV4-1 to TRBJ2-7; unclear D gene. The length of the CDR3 is 13 residues. V was trimmed by 4 bases and J by 6 bases, leaving 13 bases between them. Looked up from germline, CDR1 is MGHRA and CDR2 is YSYEKL. The CDR3 DNA reads as TGCGCCAGCAGCCGACAACAAAGAGCCGAGCAGTACTTC. It encodes CASSRQQRAEQYF.

This chain connects TRBV10-1 to TRBJ2-5; D might be TRBD2 (6 bases). The length of the CDR3 is 14 residues. The V gene's germline CDR1 is WNHNN and CDR2 SYGVQD (reference sequence). V was pared by 2 bases and J by 5 bases, with 12 bases between. The CDR3 protein is CASSEATRRETQYF. The CDR3 DNA reads TGCGCCAGCAGTGAGGCGACTAGGAGGGAGACCCAGTACTTC.

The chain recombines TRBV9 with TRBJ2-3; D possibly corresponds to TRBD1 (6 bases). The V gene lost 0 bases and the J gene lost 1 base, with 12 bases spanning the gap. Germline assignment: CDR1 SGDLS and CDR2 YYNGEE. The CDR3 is 16 residues long. The chain's CDR3 is CASSVESDRRTDTQYF. In DNA form, the CDR3 reads TGTGCCAGCAGCGTAGAGAGCGACAGGCGCACAGATACGCAGTATTTT.

This clonotype was recorded at least ten times. This chain uses TRBV12-3 or TRBV12-4 with TRBJ1-2, with 8 bases identical to TRBD1. J was trimmed by 8 bases and V by 5 bases; bases with no gene match: 10. This CDR3 comprises 14 residues. CDR3 sequence: CASSEFRTGRGYTF. DNA for the CDR3: TGTGCCAGCAGTGAGTTCCGGACAGGGAGAGGCTACACCTTC.

This chain links TRBV20-1 with TRBJ1-1; D is undetermined. V gave up 0 bases and J gave up 5 bases, with 13 bases separating them. The CDR3 runs 14 residues. Germline V gives CDR1 DFQATT, CDR2 SNEGSKA (reference sequence). CDR3 residues: CSARDPTGLTEAFF. The CDR3 bases are TGCAGTGCTAGAGATCCCACGGGGTTAACTGAAGCTTTCTTT.

There are a few counts of this clonotype. The chain joins TRBV27 to TRBJ2-5; TRBD1 agrees at 10 bases. The J call may not be correct, given that the DNA end is closer to TRBJ2-7. The CDR3 is made up of 15 amino acids. Germline values: CDR1 MNHEY, CDR2 SMNVEV (reference sequence). For the CDR3, the DNA is TGTGCCAGCAGTCTCCGACAGGGGGCCTTTCACGAGCAGTACTTC. Amino acids: CASSLRQGAFHEQYF.

This clonotype was recorded at least ten times. The gene calls are TRBV27 and TRBJ2-7; 8 nucleotides agree with TRBD1. The CDR3 loop spans 14 amino acids. With V trimmed by 5 bases and J by 2 bases, 5 bases remained unmatched. Germline CDR1 and CDR2: MNHEY and SMNVEV (reference sequence). The CDR3 coding sequence is TGTGCCAGCAGTGTTTCACAGGGGGCCTACGAGCAGTACTTC. It encodes CASSVSQGAYEQYF.